These 22 T cell receptor beta chains came from one sample sequenced in a study of response to subunit inactivated influenza vaccine. TCRdb analysed the RT-PCR reads with MiXCR anew, one entry per CDR3 protein. The data show approximately 530,000 distinct CDR3 sequences, roughly 13% seen once. Here the sequenced sample was PBMCs from blood, taken roughly 48 days after vaccination. Receptors originate from a man in his forties or fifties who received an inactivated influenza vaccine.

The table lists this clonotype with many counts. The chain carries TRBV6-2 or TRBV6-3 and TRBJ2-7; 8 nucleotides match TRBD1. This CDR3 contains 17 residues. Germline CDR1 reads MNHEY; CDR2 reads SVGEGT. Trimming at V came to 3 bases and at J to 6 bases, leaving 16 bases not matched to a gene. The CDR3 protein is CASSYFPGGDGVSEQYF. DNA for the CDR3: TGTGCCAGCAGTTATTTCCCAGGGGGCGATGGAGTCTCCGAGCAGTACTTC.

V usage is TRBV29-1 and J usage is TRBJ2-5; 7 bases fit TRBD1. There are 12 residues in the CDR3. The J segment lost 1 base and the V segment lost 7 bases, leaving 3 bases of the junction unmatched. The V gene's germline CDR1 is SQVTM and CDR2 ANQGSEA. The CDR3 sequence: CSAGQAQETQYF. The CDR3 nucleotides read TGCAGCGCCGGACAGGCCCAAGAGACCCAGTACTTC.

The chain has TRBV5-1 and TRBJ2-3; 7 positions match TRBD1. With 4 bases clipped from V and 7 bases from J, the junction kept 12 bases outside the gene matches. The CDR3 has 15 amino acids. Per germline, CDR1 SGHRS and CDR2 YFSETQ. The CDR3 DNA reads TGCGCCAGCAGCCCCGGGACAGAAAAACCTAATACGCAGTATTTT. It yields the protein CASSPGTEKPNTQYF.

The chain recombines TRBV12-3 or TRBV12-4 with TRBJ1-1; TRBD1 matches 8 bases. With V trimmed by 3 bases and J by 7 bases, 7 bases remained unmatched. The CDR3 covers 14 residues. CDR3 region: CASSFGQGHSEAFF. Written as DNA, the CDR3 is TGTGCCAGCAGTTTCGGACAGGGTCATAGTGAAGCTTTCTTT.

The rearrangement joins TRBV4-1 to TRBJ2-1; TRBD2 matches 10 bases. Germline V gene data show CDR1 as MGHRA and CDR2 as YSYEKL. The ends lost 4 bases at V and 1 base at J; junction bases unmatched: 7. This CDR3 is 17 amino acids long. CDR3 amino acids: CASSRNLAGASYNEQFF. DNA for the CDR3: TGCGCCAGCAGCCGGAACCTAGCGGGAGCGTCCTACAATGAGCAGTTCTTC.

The V gene is TRBV3-1, the J gene TRBJ2-3; D is perhaps TRBD1 (6 bases). V gave up 4 bases and J gave up 9 bases, with 17 bases separating them. The CDR3 has 14 amino acids. Germline CDR1 reads LGHDT; CDR2 reads YNNKEL (reference sequence). The CDR3 region is CASSPNRDTLTQYF. The CDR3 DNA is TGTGCCAGCAGCCCAAACAGGGATACGCTAACGCAGTATTTT.

This rearrangement joins TRBV6-1 to TRBJ2-2; D may be TRBD1 or TRBD2 (7 bases each). V shed 6 bases and J shed 6 bases, with 17 bases lying between them. Looked up from germline, CDR1 is MNHNS and CDR2 is SASEGT. CDR3 size: 15 residues. For the CDR3, the DNA is TGTGCCAGCAGACCGACAGGGAGGGTCGCCGGGGAGCTGTTTTTT. This gives the protein CASRPTGRVAGELFF.

This clonotype was seen a handful of times. The chain couples TRBV6-2 or TRBV6-3 to TRBJ2-5; D perhaps matches TRBD2 (6 bases). Trimming removed 6 bases at V and 5 bases at J, with 19 bases between. This CDR3 contains 15 residues. Per the germline V gene, CDR1 is MNHEY and CDR2 is SVGEGT. In DNA, the CDR3 is TGTGCCAGCAGCCAAATTCAGGGACTTTCGGAGACCCAGTACTTC. Amino acids: CASSQIQGLSETQYF.

Ten or more counts support this clonotype. Its ends do not fully match the called genes, so a read error is possible. The chain recombines TRBV10-3 with TRBJ2-3; 8 nucleotides line up with TRBD2. The CDR3 is made up of 14 amino acids. The V gene's germline CDR1 is ENHRY and CDR2 SYGVKD. The CDR3 loop is CAVRAGDGTDTQYF. The CDR3 nucleotides read TGTGCCGTCAGAGCGGGAGACGGCACAGATACGCAGTATTTT.

This sequence joins TRBV12-3 or TRBV12-4 and TRBJ2-3; D is perhaps TRBD1 (5 bases). Trimming pared 4 bases from V and 1 base from J, leaving 9 bases between. The CDR3 is made up of 14 amino acids. CDR3 amino acids: CASSWGARTDTQYF. As DNA, the CDR3 is TGTGCCAGCAGTTGGGGCGCCCGCACAGATACGCAGTATTTT.

This clonotype was seen many times. The CDR3 sequence is CASSLRQGPGELFF. The CDR3 DNA is TGTGCCAGCAGTTTACGGCAAGGCCCCGGGGAGCTGTTTTTT. V usage is TRBV12-3 or TRBV12-4 and J usage is TRBJ2-2; D unresolved. This CDR3 is 14 amino acids long. The V and J ends lost 2 bases and 6 bases respectively, with 10 bases between them.

There are a few counts of this clonotype. The gene calls are TRBV27 and TRBJ2-3; TRBD2 matches at 7 bases. The germline CDR1 and CDR2 sequences are MNHEY and SMNVEV (reference sequence). V shed 0 bases and J 1 base; nucleotides not matched to a gene: 7. CDR3 length: 17 amino acids. The DNA for the CDR3 is TGTGCCAGCAGTTTATCGTGGCGGGAGAGGGGCACAGATACGCAGTATTTT. This translates into CASSLSWRERGTDTQYF.

This clonotype was counted a few times. The chain is built from TRBV5-6 and TRBJ1-1; perhaps TRBD1 as D (5 bases). The CDR3 length is 13 residues. The V end was cut by 1 base, the J end by 10 bases, with 14 bases between. Germline V gene lookup returns CDR1 SGHDT and CDR2 YYEEEE. The CDR3 nucleotides read TGTGCCAGCAGCTTGAGGGGTGTCTGGAGAGCTTTCTTT. Protein: CASSLRGVWRAFF.

This chain uses TRBV7-9 with TRBJ2-3; D may match TRBD1 or TRBD2 (6 bases each). Germline values: CDR1 SEHNR, CDR2 FQNEAQ (reference sequence). V shed 5 bases and J shed 4 bases, with 19 bases lying between them. The length of the CDR3 is 16 residues. The CDR3 nucleotides are TGTGCCAGCAGCGCGACCCGGTACAGGGAGGCAGATACGCAGTATTTT. Amino acid sequence: CASSATRYREADTQYF.

This clonotype was seen at least ten times. V usage is TRBV12-3 or TRBV12-4 and J usage is TRBJ2-5, with D perhaps TRBD1 (5 bases). The CDR3 length is 13 residues. V lost 3 bases, J lost 5 bases, and 10 bases lay in between. CDR3 in DNA: TGTGCCAGCAGTTTGTTGGGGCTGGAGACCCAGTACTTC. It is translated as CASSLLGLETQYF.

There are a few counts of this clonotype. The genes are TRBV6-4 and TRBJ2-2; D is unclear. The V gene lost 3 bases and the J gene lost 0 bases, with 5 bases spanning the gap. The CDR3 runs to 14 residues. Germline V gene sequence: CDR1 MRHNA, CDR2 SNTAGT. CDR3 sequence: CASSELANTGELFF. The CDR3 DNA follows: TGTGCCAGCAGTGAACTCGCGAACACCGGGGAGCTGTTTTTT.

The CDR3 region has the DNA TGTGCCAGCAGTTTCTCGGGATTGTACAATGAGCAGTTCTTC. As protein: CASSFSGLYNEQFF. This chain joins TRBV12-3 or TRBV12-4 and TRBJ2-1; D is possibly TRBD2 (5 bases). The V end was cut by 3 bases, the J end by 4 bases, with 10 bases between. This CDR3 comprises 14 residues.

The CDR3 bases are TGTGCCAGCAGCCACGGGCTCAGCGGCTACGAGCAGTACTTC. It encodes CASSHGLSGYEQYF. The rearrangement uses TRBV4-2 and TRBJ2-7; perhaps TRBD2 as D (5 bases). Per germline, CDR1 LGHNA and CDR2 YNFKEQ. The CDR3 has 14 amino acids. The V gene lost 3 bases and the J gene lost 3 bases, with 12 bases spanning the gap.

The rearrangement links TRBV6-2 or TRBV6-3 to TRBJ2-1; either TRBD1 or TRBD2 may supply D (5 bases each). The ends were cut back, 6 bases at V and 9 bases at J, with 15 bases in the middle. Germline V CDR1 and CDR2: MNHEY, SVGEGT. The CDR3 is made up of 13 amino acids. For the CDR3, the DNA is TGTGCCAGCAGGAGCCTTTTCGGGGCTGAGCAGTTCTTC. Its protein is CASRSLFGAEQFF.

The chain couples TRBV10-3 to TRBJ1-3; unclear D gene. V lost 0 bases and J 4 bases, leaving 10 bases between the germline ends. This CDR3 has 15 residues. CDR1 and CDR2 (germline): ENHRY, SYGVKD. CDR3 nucleotide sequence: TGTGCCATCAGTGAGTCGAATTCAGCGGGAAACACCATATATTTT. Its translation is CAISESNSAGNTIYF.

This clonotype appeared many times. V and J are TRBV11-2 and TRBJ1-2, with D perhaps matching TRBD1 (6 bases). The CDR3 loop spans 15 amino acids. V shed 5 bases and J shed 8 bases, with 21 bases lying between them. CDR1 is SGHAT, CDR2 FQNNGV, per germline. The CDR3 nucleotides are TGTGCCAGCAGCCTAGGGGTCACGGGACAATCGGGCTACACCTTC. Translation gives CASSLGVTGQSGYTF. Full variable domain (missing parts from reference TRBV11-2 and TRBJ1-2): EAGVAQSPRYKIIEKRQSVAFWCNPISGHATLYWYQQILGQGPKLLIQFQNNGVVDDSQLPKDRFSAERLKGVDSTLKIQPAKLEDSAVYLCASSLGVTGQSGYTFGSGTRLTVV.

This rearrangement joins TRBV20-1 to TRBJ2-5; D is unresolved. This CDR3 is 13 amino acids long. With 1 base removed from V and 5 bases from J, the gap between germline ends came to 11 bases. Germline loops: CDR1 DFQATT, CDR2 SNEGSKA (reference sequence). The CDR3 here is CSARANPRETQYF. The CDR3 nucleotides read TGCAGTGCTAGAGCAAACCCCAGGGAGACCCAGTACTTC.